Listed below are T cell receptor beta chains from one sample, sequenced in a study of spatial heterogeneity in lung cancer. TCRdb independently ran MiXCR on the 5' RACE reads; one entry per CDR3 protein. Found here are tens of thousands of distinct CDR3 sequences, 7.5% to 8% of them singletons; the top ten hold approximately 30%. The material was PBMCs, obtained at surgery. These TCRs come from a male donor with early-stage non-small cell lung cancer. Each CDR3 is given without its conserved first and last residue.

TRBV5-1	TRBJ2-7	ASSFVWAVGDEQY
TRBV5-1	TRBJ2-2	ASSLTQKGTGELF
TRBV12-3/TRBV12-4	TRBJ2-7	ASSRPGGRGEQY
TRBV18	TRBJ1-1	ASSPLRQIRRTEAF
TRBV5-6	TRBJ1-1	ASSLVAGTEAF
TRBV19	TRBJ1-6	ASTISGISPLH
TRBV5-4	TRBJ1-6	ASSSSGFTYNSPLH
TRBV6-2/TRBV6-3	TRBJ2-2	ASSLNTGELF
TRBV28	TRBJ2-1	ASSLVTSGSHNEQF
TRBV18	TRBJ2-1	ASSPSLAGIGSYNEQF
TRBV20-1	TRBJ2-1	SARALSGGAGNEQF
TRBV7-2	TRBJ2-5	ASSSTGQGRETQY
TRBV30	TRBJ1-1	AWRAPDRGTEAF
TRBV7-6	TRBJ2-2	ASSLFYGNTGELF